Sequencing of this T cell receptor (beta chain) was carried out in a study of vaccination effects on CD4 cells after COVID-19. The wider study: Either the BNT162b2 or mRNA-1273 vaccine was given to participants in two doses. Study-wide results and limits: Clones arising from infection and from vaccination showed marked clonal contraction late after vaccination.

Assay: immunoSEQ multiplex PCR; the TCRdb copy retains only in-frame clones and omits some. The sample consists of some 19,000 clones, approximately 73% of them appearing once. The CDR3 is made up of 15 amino acids. Germline CDR1 and CDR2: MNHNY and SVGAGI (reference sequence). A word on this clone: Its specificity is not known. At one boundary the junction diverges from the germline segment, which might be a read error.

Antigen-specific CD4+ T cells were first expanded with viral peptide pools by the ViraFEST assay and only then sequenced. It was after 10 days of culture that CD4+ T cells were isolated. PCR showed that the person got SARS-CoV-2 infection at some point between March and December 2020. This TCR was recovered from a human donor who had a prior SARS-CoV-2 infection. The sequenced sample was CD4+ T cells from PBMCs cultured with a peptide pool, obtained before COVID-19 vaccination. The chain has TRBV6-6 and TRBJ2-4; D gene unclear. The CDR3 DNA sequence: TGTGCCAGCAGTCACTCCTCCACCCCCAAAAACATTCAGTACTTC. Its protein product is CASSHSSTPKNIQYF.